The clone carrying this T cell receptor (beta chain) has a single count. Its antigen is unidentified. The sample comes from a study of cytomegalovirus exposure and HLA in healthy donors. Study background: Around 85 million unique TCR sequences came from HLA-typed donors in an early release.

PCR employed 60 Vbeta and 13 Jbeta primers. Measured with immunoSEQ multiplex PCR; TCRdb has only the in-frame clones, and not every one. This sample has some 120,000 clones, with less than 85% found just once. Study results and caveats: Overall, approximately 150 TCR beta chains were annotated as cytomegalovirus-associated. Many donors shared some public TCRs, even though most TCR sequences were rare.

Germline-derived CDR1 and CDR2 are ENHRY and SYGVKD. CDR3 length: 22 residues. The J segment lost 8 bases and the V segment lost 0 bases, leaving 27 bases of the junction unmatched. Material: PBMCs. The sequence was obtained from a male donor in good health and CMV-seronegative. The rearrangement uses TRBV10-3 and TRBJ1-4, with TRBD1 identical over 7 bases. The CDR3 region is CAISESRGILSSLGSGQEKLFF. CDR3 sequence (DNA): TGTGCCATCAGTGAGTCCAGGGGGATACTATCGAGTCTGGGATCCGGCCAGGAAAAACTGTTTTTT.